The 8 T cell receptor beta chains presented below share a single source sample, sequenced in a study of cytomegalovirus exposure and HLA in healthy donors (dated by TCRdb to 2015 to 2018). Library preparation was by the immunoSEQ multiplex PCR assay. For the multiplex PCR, a mixture combining 60 forward primers for TCR Vbeta segments and 13 reverse primers for TCR Jbeta segments was used. What TCRdb holds here is the immuneACCESS table cut down to in-frame rearrangements. Part of the clones is not present; checked against another copy, under half of the missing clones reflect an unresolved V gene, and the others are unexplained. Across this sample there are about 120,000 clones, with around 80% seen only once. 1.4% to 1.5% of the sample is held by the ten biggest clonotypes. Sequencing was performed on PBMCs. The source is a woman between 18 and 30 years old in good health and CMV-seronegative.

This chain's CDR3 is CATSRAGRERDTQYF. Here the CDR3 DNA reads TGTGCCACCAGCAGAGCTGGGAGGGAAAGGGATACGCAGTATTTT. The rearrangement uses TRBV15 and TRBJ2-3; TRBD2 aligns across 7 bases. Germline values: CDR1 LNHNV, CDR2 YYDKDF (reference sequence). CDR3 size: 15 residues. V trimming: 1 base; J trimming: 6 bases; junction bases outside the gene matches: 7.

The V call is TRBV18, the J call TRBJ2-1, with D perhaps TRBD2 (5 bases). This CDR3 has 14 amino acids. Trimming cost V 2 bases and J 10 bases, with 15 bases left between them. CDR1 KGHSH and CDR2 LQKENI come from the germline V gene. The CDR3 region has the DNA TGTGCCAGCTCACCAAATGAGGGTCTGAGGGAGCAGTTCTTC. Its translation: CASSPNEGLREQFF. Full variable domain (outside the CDR3, taken from reference TRBV18 and TRBJ2-1): NAGVMQNPRHLVRRRGQEARLRCSPMKGHSHVYWYRQLPEEGLKFMVYLQKENIIDESGMPKERFSAEFPKEGPSILRIQQVVRGDSAAYFCASSPNEGLREQFFGPGTRLTVL.

The rearrangement links TRBV7-9 to TRBJ1-2; 7 bases agree with TRBD1. CDR3 length equals 15 residues. Per germline, CDR1 SEHNR and CDR2 FQNEAQ (reference sequence). Trimming removed 0 bases from V and 0 bases from J; junction bases left unmatched: 1. The CDR3 reads CASSLAGQPNYGYTF. The CDR3 nucleotides are TGTGCCAGCAGCTTAGCGGGACAGCCTAACTATGGCTACACCTTC.

The chain uses TRBV4-1 and TRBJ1-5; D gene uncertain. The germline V gene has CDR1 MGHRA and CDR2 YSYEKL. The V and J ends lost 1 base and 0 bases respectively, with 7 bases between them. The CDR3 sequence is 15 residues long. The CDR3 spells CASSQGHYSNQPQHF. CDR3 nucleotide sequence: TGCGCCAGCAGCCAAGGACATTATAGCAATCAGCCCCAGCATTTT.

The chain links TRBV2 to TRBJ2-3, with D hard to call. Germline V gives CDR1 SNHLY, CDR2 FYNNEI. The CDR3 is 12 residues long. V dropped 4 bases and J dropped 6 bases, with 8 bases sitting between them. CDR3: CASSASEDTQYF. The CDR3 nucleotides are TGTGCCAGCAGTGCTTCTGAGGATACGCAGTATTTT.

This clone appeared a few times. The junction and the germline gene differ at one end; a read error may be behind it. CDR3 protein: CASSGSPGGVKNSQYF. The CDR3 DNA sequence: TGTGCCAGCAGCGGGAGCCCGGGAGGGGTGAAAAACAGTCAGTACTTC. The chain is built from TRBV11-2 and TRBJ2-4; 8 positions match TRBD2. Germline assignment: CDR1 SGHAT and CDR2 FQNNGV. CDR3 length equals 16 residues.

The rearrangement links TRBV4-3 to TRBJ2-5, with TRBD1 matching 8 bases. With the DNA end fitting TRBJ2-7 better, the J assignment may be wrong. CDR1 and CDR2 (germline): LGHNA, YSLEER. The CDR3 contains 16 residues. DNA for the CDR3: TGCGCCAGCAGCCCTCACACAGGGGGATCGGCTTACGAGCAGTACTTC. Its translation: CASSPHTGGSAYEQYF.

This chain uses TRBV10-2 with TRBJ1-5; the match to TRBD1 covers 7 bases. This CDR3 is built from 17 residues. The trim removed 2 bases at V and 5 bases at J, leaving 12 bases unmatched. CDR1 is WSHSY and CDR2 is SAAADI in the germline V gene. CDR3 sequence: CASSEIGGWSIDQPQHF. CDR3 coding DNA: TGCGCCAGCAGTGAGATAGGGGGCTGGAGTATAGATCAGCCCCAGCATTTT.